These T cell receptor beta chains were read from a single sample in a study of shared clonotypes between healthy human individuals. Generated by immunoSEQ multiplex PCR, the TCRdb table keeps only in-frame clones and is missing some. The sample carries approximately 1,000,000 clones, around 82% recorded once. Sequencing was performed on memory CD4+ T cells from PBMCs. The origin of the receptors is a man between 18 and 35 years old in good health. Some clones in this sample may be carry-over from other donors' samples. CDR3s include the opening cysteine and the closing phenylalanine or tryptophan. A D gene is named only where the DNA matches it firmly. Size is omitted from some rows. Given values are once, few, many or a class for expanded clones.

TRBV9,TRBJ1-1,-,-,TGTGCCAGCAGCGCCACCATTGGGGGACCCACTGAAGCTTTCTTT,CASSATIGGPTEAFF
TRBV7-9,TRBJ1-2,few,TRBD1,TGTGCCAGCAGCTTTCCACAGGGGAGGAAGGGCTACACCTTC,CASSFPQGRKGYTF
TRBV5-1,TRBJ2-1,many,-,TGCGCCAGCAGCTTGGAAAGTGAGCAGTTCTTC,CASSLESEQFF
TRBV5-4,TRBJ2-2,few,-,TGTGCCAGCAGCTTTTTATTTCCCGGGGAGCTGTTTTTT,CASSFLFPGELFF
TRBV21-1,TRBJ1-2,-,-,TGTGCCAGCAGCAAAGTCTATGGTCTTCTACAGGGGGCGCCGGTCTATGGCTACACCTTC,CASSKVYGLLQGAPVYGYTF
TRBV5-1,TRBJ2-5,-,-,TGCGCCAGCAGTCGCGACCGGTCGGGGAGGGAGACCCAGTACTTC,CASSRDRSGRETQYF
TRBV28,TRBJ2-7,-,-,TGTGCCAGCAGTCCCTCGGAATACGAGCAGTACTTC,CASSPSEYEQYF
TRBV29-1,TRBJ2-6,-,-,TGCAGCGTTGCCGGGGGCGGAACTGGGGCCAACGTCCTGACTTTC,CSVAGGGTGANVLTF
TRBV25-1,TRBJ2-1,once,TRBD2,TGTGCCAGCAGTGATCCCGGGACTAGCGGGAGGGCCAGCAATGAGCAGTTCTTC,CASSDPGTSGRASNEQFF
TRBV7-2,TRBJ1-2,-,-,TGTGCCAGCAGCTTCGGGGGAATGGGGGACTATGGCTACACCTTC,CASSFGGMGDYGYTF
TRBV4-2,TRBJ2-3,-,TRBD2,TGTGCCAGCAGCCAAGATGGTCGCGGGAGGAGCACAGATACGCAGTATTTT,CASSQDGRGRSTDTQYF
TRBV27,TRBJ1-1,-,TRBD1,TGTGCCAGCAGTTTCCGCTCGTTCAACACAGGGGGCGGGAACACTGAAGCTTTCTTT,CASSFRSFNTGGGNTEAFF
TRBV9,TRBJ1-1,once,-,TGTGCCAGCAGCCCGTCCTCTCACAGGCCTGAAGCTTTCTTT,CASSPSSHRPEAFF
TRBV7-9,TRBJ1-2,-,-,TGTGCCAGCAGGCCTACAGGAATCTATGGCTACACCTTC,CASRPTGIYGYTF
TRBV6-1,TRBJ2-5,-,TRBD2,TGTGCCAGCGCGGGGGGCGGTGGTCAAGAGACCCAGTACTTC,CASAGGGGQETQYF
TRBV5-1,TRBJ1-5,-,-,TGCGCCAGCAGCTCCGGTCACGGGGATAGCAATCAGCCCCAGCATTTT,CASSSGHGDSNQPQHF
TRBV4-2,TRBJ1-2,-,-,TGTGCCAGCAGCCGAACAGGGAACTATGGCTACACCTTC,CASSRTGNYGYTF
TRBV2,TRBJ2-1,-,-,TGTGCCCTCCGGGCCGGGGCGATCTCCTACAATGAGCAGTTCTTC,CALRAGAISYNEQFF
TRBV7-2,TRBJ2-7,few,-,TGTGCCAGCAGCAAGAGCGGAAGCAGCTCCTACGAGCAGTACTTC,CASSKSGSSSYEQYF
TRBV4-2,TRBJ1-5,-,-,TGTGCCAGCAGCCAAATTTTAGGTGGGAGCAATCAGCCCCAGCATTTT,CASSQILGGSNQPQHF
TRBV28,TRBJ1-3,-,-,TGTGCCAGCAGTTTAGCGGGGTTTGGAAACACCATATATTTT,CASSLAGFGNTIYF
TRBV19,TRBJ2-2,-,-,TGTGCCAGTAGTATAGTCCCCCAATACACCGGGGAGCTGTTTTTT,CASSIVPQYTGELFF
TRBV5-4,TRBJ2-5,once,-,TGTGCCAGCAGCTCGTCCTCGACCCAGTACTTC,CASSSSSTQYF
TRBV10-1,TRBJ2-6,-,-,TGCGCCAGCAGTGTAGAGACAAAGAGCTCTGGGGCCAACGTCCTGACTTTC,CASSVETKSSGANVLTF
TRBV15,TRBJ2-1,many,-,TGTGCCACCAGCAGAGACCTTTTTAGATCCTACAATGAGCAGTTCTTC,CATSRDLFRSYNEQFF
TRBV19,TRBJ2-7,-,TRBD1,TGTGCCAGTAGTGACCGGGACAGGAGTTCCTACGAGCAGTACTTC,CASSDRDRSSYEQYF
TRBV6-6,TRBJ1-1,once,-,TGTGCCAGCAGTTTAACAACAGGGAGCACTGAAGCTTTCTTT,CASSLTTGSTEAFF
TRBV9,TRBJ1-1,-,-,TGTGCCAGCAGCGTAGCTACTTCGGGGGGCACTGAAGCTTTCTTT,CASSVATSGGTEAFF
TRBV10-3,TRBJ2-7,-,TRBD2,TGTGCCATCAGCCCGAGGCAGGGGGCGAAATGGACTAGCGGGAGGCCCCGCTCCTACGAGCAGTACTTC,CAISPRQGAKWTSGRPRSYEQYF
TRBV6-4,TRBJ2-3,-,TRBD2,TGTGCCAGCAGTGCCGAAGCGGGAGGATCGAATACGCAGTATTTT,CASSAEAGGSNTQYF
TRBV5-4,TRBJ2-2,-,-,TGTGCCAGCAGCTTGGCGCTGGACAGCGGGAACACCGGGGAGCTGTTTTTT,CASSLALDSGNTGELFF
TRBV7-2,TRBJ2-5,-,-,TGTGCCAGCAGCTGGGGAAAGCCGATTAGGGAGACCCAGTACTTC,CASSWGKPIRETQYF
TRBV15,TRBJ2-3,-,-,TGTGCCACCAGCAGAGGGACTCTTAGCACAGATACGCAGTATTTT,CATSRGTLSTDTQYF